The clone carrying this TCR beta chain was seen a few times. Antigen unknown. In the same sample, other DNA sequences code for this CDR3. Method: immunoSEQ multiplex PCR; TCRdb's copy keeps in-frame clones and lacks some. The repertoire includes 100,000 to 140,000 clones, about 90% of them detected once, and 5% to 7.5% sits in the top ten. The sample originates from a study of T cell responses to AZD1222 COVID-19 vaccine. Findings of the study overall: Spike-specific TCR breadth and depth rose after two AZD1222 doses. The study identified only five or six AZD1222 recipients as seropositive at baseline. White British people made up most donors, females outnumbered males, and clonal diversity was possibly underestimated.

The clonotype originates from an adult who received the AZD1222 COVID-19 vaccine. The sequencing here drew on peripheral blood, taken 28 days after the second AZD1222 dose.

CDR3 in amino acids: CSASRTPNTEAFF. As DNA, the CDR3 is TGCAGTGCTAGTAGGACTCCGAACACTGAAGCTTTCTTT. The gene calls are TRBV20-1 and TRBJ1-1, with no clear D. Trimming took off 3 bases at V and 1 base at J, with 9 bases between the two ends. The CDR3 is 13 residues long. CDR1 DFQATT and CDR2 SNEGSKA come from the germline V gene (reference sequence).